The entry that follows covers one TCR beta chain sequence. Its antigen has not been determined. Base qualities are missing; no much larger clone stands one base away. CDR1 LNHDA and CDR2 SQIVND are derived from the germline V gene (reference sequence). The junction carries 11 bases between V and J, which are trimmed by 6 bases and 8 bases respectively. Spanning cysteine to phenylalanine, the CDR3 consists of 12 amino acids. The CDR3 DNA has 36 bases and is translated from base 1. This record comes from a study of T cell responses to AZD1222 COVID-19 vaccine (dated by TCRdb to the early 2020s). Background for the entire study: A total of 230 to 250 trial participants underwent TCR sequencing, of whom around 210 had received two doses of AZD1222 and approximately 25 had received two doses of the MenACWY control vaccine. Trial participants were enrolled into age subgroups of 18-55, 56-69 and 70-plus years, which contained about 150, 28 and 57 TCR-sequenced participants, respectively.

Findings and caveats that apply to the study as a whole: The 56-69-year group was small, and its depth increase did not reach significance, likely because of low power. Nearly half of unique spike-specific TCRs reportedly recognized epitopes outside regions mutated in the B.1.351 and B.1.1.7 variants. No day 14 peak-response samples were available, so repertoires were characterized only after the peak T cell response. The vaccine-associated CD4 TCRs covered the entire spike protein, and the dominant responses fell in regions 160-218 and 743-854. Only five to seven AZD1222 recipients were SARS-CoV-2 seropositive at baseline, limiting conclusions about previously exposed vaccinees. Spike-specific TCR breadth and depth rose significantly after two AZD1222 doses compared with day 0 and with MenACWY recipients. Participants were mostly white British, with more females than males. The authors suggested clonal diversity may have been underestimated.

Taken with the paper, the label for time point translates to: about 28 days (+/-7) after the second vaccine dose. AZD1222 recipients with second doses at about 4 weeks or about 12 weeks were pooled, because spike-specific TCR depth and breadth did not differ between schedules. The vaccinee samples were drawn from two UK trials, COV001 and COV002, one of which was a single-blind randomized controlled phase 2/3 trial testing AZD1222 (ChAdOx1 nCoV-19) in healthy adults. Trial participant PBMC samples were collected at day 0 and day 28 after the second dose for TCRbeta chain sequencing. The CDR3 regions of human TCRbeta chains were subjected to immunosequencing. In the original analysis: TCRs in the repertoires were compared against a reference library of SARS-CoV-2-specific TCRs that had been generated with the MIRA antigen-specificity platform. Breadth was defined as the fraction of unique TCRs that were SARS-CoV-2-associated, and depth was defined as the fraction of total T cells that were SARS-CoV-2-associated. Using the MIRA data, each spike-specific TCR was mapped to the spike region that the TCR reacts to and placed in a CD4 or CD8 class. Log10-transformed breadth and depth values were compared by one-way ANOVA with Sidak's multiple comparisons tests. TCRdb took this table from immuneACCESS and kept in-frame rearrangements with V and J called. Such tables lack part of the clones; where checked against another copy, unresolved V genes explain under half of the gap, and the rest is unexplained. Clonal size and the V and J genes are those of that table, whereas D and trimming came from the DNA. The sample table lists some 130,000 clones, 89% of them with a count of one. The ten largest clones take up roughly a tenth of the sample.

Sequenced material: peripheral blood, taken 28 days after the second AZD1222 dose. The chain is encoded by TRBV19 joined to TRBJ1-3, with an unclear D gene assignment. The receptor was derived from an adult who received the AZD1222 COVID-19 vaccine. The CDR3 has the sequence CASSSDGYTIYF. The DNA reads as follows: TGTGCCAGTAGCTCTGACGGTTACACCATATATTTT.